The entry that follows covers one T cell receptor (beta chain) sequence. It has no known antigen specificity. No base-level quality is on record; no much larger clone is a single base apart. The trial excluded patients who had a history of autoimmune disease or were on systemic immunosuppression. Peripheral blood for TCR sequencing was collected from all dose cohorts at baseline, on cycle 4 day 1, and on cycle 7 day 1. The samples were drawn from a first-in-human, open-label, multicenter phase I dose-escalation trial of ivuxolimab. Adults with locally advanced or metastatic head and neck squamous cell, hepatocellular, melanoma or renal cell carcinoma were enrolled in the trial. Before TCR sequencing, CD4+ and CD8+ T cells were separately sorted from peripheral blood. This entry is derived from a study of OX40 agonist ivuxolimab in advanced cancers. About the study as a whole: The costimulatory receptor OX40 (CD134) was targeted by ivuxolimab, a fully human IgG2 agonistic monoclonal antibody. Peripheral TCRbeta sequencing was intended to test whether TCR sequence diversity was altered and clonal T-cell expansion was caused by ivuxolimab. Three dose-escalation patients achieved partial responses, one with hepatocellular carcinoma and two with cutaneous melanoma. Among the approximately 50 dose-escalation patients, around 20 had hepatocellular carcinoma, approximately 15 melanoma, 9 renal cell carcinoma and 9 head and neck cancer. In the dose-escalation cohort, 82.7% of patients were male, and the mean age was roughly 60 years, with a range of roughly 20 to 80. Patients were allowed to have had prior anti-PD-1, anti-PD-L1 or anti-CTLA-4 therapy, and 30% to 50% of the dose-escalation patients had previously received checkpoint inhibitors. The paper reports the monotherapy dose-escalation portion (N of about 50 patients) of the phase I ivuxolimab trial. Intravenous ivuxolimab was administered to patients every 2 weeks at six dose levels: 0.01, 0.1, 0.3, 1.5, 3 and 10 mg/kg. Overall study results and their limits: After ivuxolimab, expanded clones were on average more numerous among CD8+ T cells than among CD4+ T cells. Antigen specificity was not determined for the clonally expanded peripheral T cells. Clonal expansion of both CD4+ and CD8+ blood T cells was observed from baseline to week 6 at doses 0.1 to 3.0 mg/kg. Low levels of normalized T-cell clonal expansion were also seen in some patients who did not respond. Partial responders in the 0.1-3.0 mg/kg groups had among the lowest normalized peripheral clonal expansion, especially among CD8+ T cells.

Inclusive of the bounding cysteine and phenylalanine, the CDR3 is 15 residues long. Only the CDR3 portion is preserved as DNA: 45 bases, with reading frame beginning at the first base. Based on the germline V gene (reference sequence), the CDR1 and CDR2 sequences are MNHEY and SMNVEV. Trimming leaves V shorter by 1 base and J shorter by 5 bases, with the junction holding 6 bases beyond the gene matches. Genomic DNA was extracted from sorted cells for sequencing of the TCRbeta CDR3 region. The immunoSEQ Assay was used for sequencing of TCRbeta CDR3 regions. As stored in TCRdb, this immuneACCESS dataset retains in-frame rearrangements with V and J assigned. A fraction of the clones does not appear; measured against another copy, unresolved V genes explain less than half of the discrepancy, and the remainder lacks a known reason. A total of 30,000 to 40,000 clones appear in this sample, 89% of them only once. The ten largest account for roughly 28% of the sample.

The sequence derives from an adult with an advanced solid tumor such as melanoma, head and neck, liver or kidney cancer. Recombination connected TRBV27 to TRBJ2-3, with 7 middle bases fitting TRBD2. The sequenced sample was CD4+ or CD8+ T cells sorted from blood, obtained in a trial of the OX40 agonist ivuxolimab. The CDR3 amino acid sequence is: CASSLWGGSRDTQYF. The nucleotide sequence reads as follows: TGTGCCAGCAGTTTATGGGGCGGGAGCCGAGATACGCAGTATTTT.